A single sample gave rise to the 16 T cell receptor beta chains below, sequenced in a study of blood T cell repertoires in COVID-19 (dated by TCRdb to 2020 to 2022). Preparation of the library involved the immunoSEQ multiplex PCR assay. TCRdb obtained this table from immuneACCESS and retained in-frame rearrangements with V and J assigned. These tables miss some clones; where compared with another copy, unresolved V genes account for less than half of the shortfall, and the remainder is unexplained. The sample yields roughly 34,000 clones; approximately 88% were counted once. The biggest ten clones account for 13% to 15% of the sample. The sample taken for sequencing was peripheral blood. The source of these receptors is a man between 60 and 75 years old with active COVID-19.

This clone appeared a single time. The rearrangement joins TRBV27 to TRBJ2-3, with D maybe TRBD2 (5 bases). The CDR3 is 13 amino acids. From germline, CDR1 is MNHEY and CDR2 SMNVEV (reference sequence). CDR3 in DNA: TGTCCTAGGCGGGCCTACCGCACAGATACGCAGTATTTT. It codes for CPRRAYRTDTQYF.

The V call is TRBV5-8, the J call TRBJ1-5, with D unclear. This CDR3 has 14 residues. Germline V gene lookup returns CDR1 SGHTS and CDR2 YDEGEE. V shed 4 bases and J shed 7 bases, with 15 bases lying between them. In DNA, the CDR3 is TGTGCCAGCAGCCGAGGGAGGGATGGGCAGCCCCAGCATTTT. Amino acid sequence: CASSRGRDGQPQHF. The variable domain in full, with the rest retrieved from reference TRBV5-8 and TRBJ1-5, is EAGVTQSPTHLIKTRGQQATLRCSPISGHTSVYWYQQALGLGLQFLLWYDEGEERNRGNFPPRFSGRQFPNYSSELNVNALELEDSALYLCASSRGRDGQPQHFGDGTRLSIL.

This clone has just one count. This chain uses TRBV12-5 with TRBJ2-2; TRBD2 matches 8 bases. Germline V gene data show CDR1 as LGHNT and CDR2 as FRNRAP. CDR3 size: 15 residues. V lost 4 bases to trimming and J lost 1 base; unmatched junction nucleotides: 2. CDR3 DNA sequence: TGTGCTAGTGGTTCTAGCGGGCGGAACACCGGGGAGCTGTTTTTT. Translated, it gives CASGSSGRNTGELFF.

The rearrangement uses TRBV5-4 and TRBJ2-7, with D maybe TRBD1 (6 bases). CDR3 length: 14 amino acids. The germline CDR1 and CDR2 sequences are SGHNT and YYREEE (reference sequence). The V end lost 5 bases, the J end lost 7 bases, and 19 bases lay between the germline ends. The CDR3 loop is CASRAGTRDGEQYF. In DNA form, the CDR3 reads TGTGCCAGCAGGGCCGGGACACGGGATGGAGAGCAGTACTTC.

This clone was seen a few times. The chain carries TRBV5-4 and TRBJ1-5, with 9 nucleotides matching TRBD1. CDR1 SGHNT and CDR2 YYREEE come from the germline V gene (reference sequence). The CDR3 sequence is 15 residues long. With V trimmed by 4 bases and J by 5 bases, 7 bases remained unmatched. The CDR3 DNA reads as TGTGCCAGCAGCAAAGGGACAGGGTTAGATCAGCCCCAGCATTTT. Its protein product is CASSKGTGLDQPQHF.

CDR3 DNA: TGCGCCAGCAGTGAGACATCAGGGGCACTGAACACTGAAGCTTTCTTT. This sequence encodes CASSETSGALNTEAFF. The chain links TRBV10-2 to TRBJ1-1; tentatively, D is TRBD1 (6 bases). The V end lost 2 bases, the J end lost 0 bases, and 13 bases lay between the germline ends. Germline V lookup: CDR1 WSHSY, CDR2 SAAADI. The CDR3 has 16 amino acids.

This chain uses TRBV19 with TRBJ1-5; possible D gene TRBD1, 5 bases. The CDR3 runs 12 residues. The germline V and J ends were trimmed by 9 bases and 6 bases, with 12 bases remaining between them. The germline CDR1 and CDR2 sequences are LNHDA and SQIVND (reference sequence). CDR3 DNA: TGTGCCAGCAGGGTTTTCGGTCAGCCCCAGCATTTT. Its protein product is CASRVFGQPQHF.

The V call is TRBV30, the J call TRBJ2-6, with unresolved D. Trimming took off 2 bases at V and 0 bases at J, with 5 bases between the two ends. The CDR3 runs to 14 residues. CDR1 and CDR2 from the germline V gene are GTSNPN and SVGIG (reference sequence). CDR3 coding DNA: TGTGCCTGGAGTCCAGACTCTGGGGCCAACGTCCTGACTTTC. As protein: CAWSPDSGANVLTF.

This clone is a singleton in its sample. CDR3 DNA sequence: TGTGCCAGCAGTACCACAGTCGGGGTTTCACCCCTCCACTTT. It yields the protein CASSTTVGVSPLHF. This sequence joins TRBV6-5 and TRBJ1-6; D ambiguous. V lost 5 bases to trimming and J lost 9 bases, with 14 bases between them. Germline CDR1 reads MNHEY; CDR2 reads SVGAGI. The CDR3 consists of 14 residues.

V and J are TRBV27 and TRBJ1-1, with 11 nucleotides matching TRBD1. The ends lost 4 bases at V and 5 bases at J; junction bases unmatched: 9. Germline CDR1 and CDR2: MNHEY and SMNVEV (reference sequence). The CDR3 runs 16 residues. The CDR3, as DNA: TGTGCCAGCAGTTACGGGACAGGGGGAAGGAGGACTGAAGCTTTCTTT. Translating gives CASSYGTGGRRTEAFF.

The chain is built from TRBV6-7 and TRBJ2-3; TRBD2 aligns across 16 bases. TRBV6-7 is marked as an open reading frame, function uncertain. Losses at the gene ends were 6 bases for V and 0 bases for J; bases not matched to a gene: 12. The CDR3 contains 20 residues. CDR3 bases: TGTGCCAGCAGGAGGTTGGGACTAGCGGGAGGGGATACTAGCACAGATACGCAGTATTTT. Its translation is CASRRLGLAGGDTSTDTQYF.

The chain combines TRBV4-1 with TRBJ2-7; D unresolved. Trimming removed 3 bases at V and 0 bases at J, with 9 bases between. CDR1 and CDR2 (germline): MGHRA, YSYEKL. The CDR3 runs 14 residues. The CDR3 DNA reads TGCGCCAGCAGCCACAGAGACACCTCCTACGAGCAGTACTTC. The encoded protein is CASSHRDTSYEQYF.

The chain uses TRBV21-1 and TRBJ1-6. TRBV21-1 is annotated as a pseudogene. This CDR3 is 18 amino acids long. DNA for the CDR3: TGTGCCAGCAGCAAAGGAATCAATCGCGGGAAGTATAATTCACCCCTCCACTTT. Protein product: CASSKGINRGKYNSPLHF.

V and J are TRBV18 and TRBJ1-3; D perhaps matches TRBD1 (6 bases). Germline CDR1 is KGHSH and CDR2 is LQKENI. Trimming took off 2 bases at V and 0 bases at J, with 8 bases between the two ends. The CDR3 has 15 residues. The CDR3 nucleotides are TGTGCCAGCTCACCATTGGACAGCTCTGGAAACACCATATATTTT. Residues: CASSPLDSSGNTIYF. The whole variable domain, filled in from reference TRBV18 and TRBJ1-3, reads NAGVMQNPRHLVRRRGQEARLRCSPMKGHSHVYWYRQLPEEGLKFMVYLQKENIIDESGMPKERFSAEFPKEGPSILRIQQVVRGDSAAYFCASSPLDSSGNTIYFGEGSWLTVV.

The rearrangement joins TRBV7-9 to TRBJ2-1; 8 bases are shared with TRBD1. The CDR3 totals 16 residues. The germline gives CDR1 SEHNR, CDR2 FQNEAQ (reference sequence). V was pared by 5 bases and J by 5 bases, with 11 bases of the junction left unmatched. The CDR3 region is CASSPRGRGRDNEQFF. Written as DNA, the CDR3 is TGTGCCAGCAGCCCCCGGGGCAGGGGGCGCGACAATGAGCAGTTCTTC.

The chain recombines TRBV30 with TRBJ1-2; 7 nucleotides agree with TRBD1. This CDR3 is built from 15 residues. From germline, CDR1 is GTSNPN and CDR2 SVGIG (reference sequence). With 0 bases clipped from V and 7 bases from J, the junction kept 11 bases outside the gene matches. CDR3: CAWSVPSQGGLGYTF. The CDR3 DNA follows: TGTGCCTGGAGTGTACCCTCCCAGGGGGGACTTGGCTACACCTTC.